The entry that follows covers one T cell receptor (beta chain) sequence. The record originates from a study of blood T cell repertoires in COVID-19. V lost 6 bases, J lost 2 bases, and 10 bases stayed unmatched. The length of the CDR3 is 15 residues. Germline V CDR1 and CDR2: MDHEN, SYDVKM. TCRdb's table, derived via immunoSEQ multiplex PCR, lists solely in-frame clones and lacks some. The repertoire holds hundreds of thousands of clones, with 83% as singletons. The genes are TRBV28 and TRBJ2-7, with 7 bases identical to TRBD2. This TCR derives from a woman in her thirties or forties who had been exposed to COVID-19. Sequences were obtained from PBMCs or T cells enriched from blood (not recorded which). The CDR3 loop reads CASSQPGEGAYEQYF. As DNA, the CDR3 is TGTGCCAGCAGCCAACCCGGGGAGGGAGCCTACGAGCAGTACTTC.